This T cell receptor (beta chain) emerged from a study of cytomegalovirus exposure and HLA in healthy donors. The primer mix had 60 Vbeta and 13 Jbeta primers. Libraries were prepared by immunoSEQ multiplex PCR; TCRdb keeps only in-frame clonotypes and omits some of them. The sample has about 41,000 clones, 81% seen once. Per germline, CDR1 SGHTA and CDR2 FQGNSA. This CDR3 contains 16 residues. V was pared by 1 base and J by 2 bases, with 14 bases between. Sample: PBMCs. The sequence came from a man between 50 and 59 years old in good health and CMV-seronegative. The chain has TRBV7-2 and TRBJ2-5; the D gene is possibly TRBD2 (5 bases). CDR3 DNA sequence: TGTGCCAGCAGCTTAGTTGCGGGTAGAGGGCAAGAGACCCAGTACTTC. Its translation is CASSLVAGRGQETQYF.